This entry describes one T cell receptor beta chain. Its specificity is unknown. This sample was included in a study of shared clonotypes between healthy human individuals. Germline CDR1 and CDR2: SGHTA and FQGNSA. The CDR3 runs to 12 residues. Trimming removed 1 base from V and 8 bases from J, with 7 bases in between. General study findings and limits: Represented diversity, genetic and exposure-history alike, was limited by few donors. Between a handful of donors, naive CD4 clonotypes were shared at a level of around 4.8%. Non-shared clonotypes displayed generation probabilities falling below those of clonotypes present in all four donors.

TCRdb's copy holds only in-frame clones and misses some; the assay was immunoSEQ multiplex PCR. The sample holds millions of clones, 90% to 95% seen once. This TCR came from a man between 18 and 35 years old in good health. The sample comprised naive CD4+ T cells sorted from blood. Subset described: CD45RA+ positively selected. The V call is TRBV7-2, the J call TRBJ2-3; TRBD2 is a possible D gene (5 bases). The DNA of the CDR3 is TGTGCCAGCAGCTTAGAGCGGCTTACGCAGTATTTT. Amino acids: CASSLERLTQYF. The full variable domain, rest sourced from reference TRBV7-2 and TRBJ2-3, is GAGVSQSPSNKVTEKGKDVELRCDPISGHTALYWYRQSLGQGLEFLIYFQGNSAPDKSGLPSDRFSAERTGGSVSTLTIQRTQQEDSAVYLCASSLERLTQYFGPGTRLTVL.